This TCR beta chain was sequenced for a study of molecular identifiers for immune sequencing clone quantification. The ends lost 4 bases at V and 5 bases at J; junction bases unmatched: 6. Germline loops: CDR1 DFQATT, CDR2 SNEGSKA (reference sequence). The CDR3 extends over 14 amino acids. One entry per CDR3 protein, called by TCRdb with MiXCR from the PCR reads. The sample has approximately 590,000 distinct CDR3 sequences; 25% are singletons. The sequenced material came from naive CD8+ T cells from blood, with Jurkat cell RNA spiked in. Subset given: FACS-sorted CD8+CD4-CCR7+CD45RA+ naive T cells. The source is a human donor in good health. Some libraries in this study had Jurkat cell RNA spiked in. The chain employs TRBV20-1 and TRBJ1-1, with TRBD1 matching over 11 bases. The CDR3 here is CSAIRDRGSTEAFF. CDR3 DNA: TGCAGTGCTATCCGGGACAGGGGGTCAACTGAAGCTTTCTTT.